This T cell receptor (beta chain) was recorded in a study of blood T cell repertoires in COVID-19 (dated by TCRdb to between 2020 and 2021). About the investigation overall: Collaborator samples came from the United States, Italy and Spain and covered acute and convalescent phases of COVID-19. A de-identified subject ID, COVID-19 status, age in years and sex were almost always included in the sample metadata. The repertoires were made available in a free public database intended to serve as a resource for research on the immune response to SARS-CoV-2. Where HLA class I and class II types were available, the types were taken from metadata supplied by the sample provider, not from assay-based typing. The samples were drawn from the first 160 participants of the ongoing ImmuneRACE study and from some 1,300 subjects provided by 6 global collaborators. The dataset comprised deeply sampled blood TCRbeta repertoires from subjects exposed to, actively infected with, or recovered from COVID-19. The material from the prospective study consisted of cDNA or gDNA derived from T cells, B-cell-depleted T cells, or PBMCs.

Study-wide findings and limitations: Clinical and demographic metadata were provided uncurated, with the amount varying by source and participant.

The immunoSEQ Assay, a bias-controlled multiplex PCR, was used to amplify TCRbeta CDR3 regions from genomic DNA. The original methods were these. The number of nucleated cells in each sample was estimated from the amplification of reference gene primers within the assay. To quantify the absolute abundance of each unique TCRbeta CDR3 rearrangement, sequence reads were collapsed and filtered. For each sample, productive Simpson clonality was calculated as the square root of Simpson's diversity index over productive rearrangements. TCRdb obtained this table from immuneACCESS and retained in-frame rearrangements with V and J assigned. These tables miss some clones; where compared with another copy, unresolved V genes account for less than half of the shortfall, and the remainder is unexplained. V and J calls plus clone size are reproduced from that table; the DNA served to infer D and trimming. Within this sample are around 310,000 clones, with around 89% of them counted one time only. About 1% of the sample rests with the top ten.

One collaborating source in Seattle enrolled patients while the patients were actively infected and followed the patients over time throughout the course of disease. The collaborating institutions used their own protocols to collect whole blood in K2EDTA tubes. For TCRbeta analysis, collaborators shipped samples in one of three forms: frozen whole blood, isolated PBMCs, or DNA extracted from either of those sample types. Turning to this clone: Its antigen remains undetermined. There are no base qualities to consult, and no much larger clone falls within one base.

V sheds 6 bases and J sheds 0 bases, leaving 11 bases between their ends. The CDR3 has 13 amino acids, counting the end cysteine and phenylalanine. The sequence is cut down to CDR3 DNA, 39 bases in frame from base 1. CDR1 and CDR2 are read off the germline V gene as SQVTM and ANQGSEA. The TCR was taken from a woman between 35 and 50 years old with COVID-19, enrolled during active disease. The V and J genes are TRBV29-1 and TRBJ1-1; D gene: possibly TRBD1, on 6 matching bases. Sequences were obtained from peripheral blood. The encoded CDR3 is CSVVDRLNTEAFF. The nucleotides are TGCAGCGTCGTCGACAGGTTGAACACTGAAGCTTTCTTT. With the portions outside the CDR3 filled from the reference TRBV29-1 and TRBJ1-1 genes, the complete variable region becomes SAVISQKPSRDICQRGTSLTIQCQVDSQVTMMFWYRQQPGQSLTLIATANQGSEATYESGFVIDKFPISRPNLTFSTLTVSNMSPEDSSIYLCSVVDRLNTEAFFGQGTRLTVV.